The entry below describes one T cell receptor (beta chain). Germline lookup yields CDR1 GTSNPN and CDR2 SVGIG (reference sequence). This CDR3 contains 15 residues. V gave up 0 bases and J gave up 6 bases; unmatched junction bases: 6. TCRdb's table, derived via immunoSEQ multiplex PCR, lists solely in-frame clones and lacks some. The top ten clones hold around 29% of a sample with around 72,000 clones, approximately 85% of them seen once. The data originate from a study of blood T cell repertoires in COVID-19. This clonotype was sampled from a man aged 45 to 65 with acute or convalescent COVID-19. The sequenced material came from peripheral blood. The chain couples TRBV30 to TRBJ2-2, with 8 positions matching TRBD2. The CDR3 reads CAWSVRGGDPGELFF. CDR3 DNA sequence: TGTGCCTGGAGTGTACGGGGGGGCGACCCCGGGGAGCTGTTTTTT.